The 32 T cell receptor beta chains below were found in one sample sequenced in a study of T-cell memory formation after mild COVID-19. One entry per CDR3 protein, called by TCRdb with MiXCR from the 5' RACE reads. This sample carries some 280,000 distinct CDR3 sequences, about 16% of them seen once, and the ten largest clones take 20% to 25%. Sequences were obtained from PBMCs or a T cell subset sorted from them (not recorded which). Source of these receptors: a man aged 18 to 29 who had mild COVID-19 (a few samples of this study predate the infection). Cell type and time point are not known.

The chain links TRBV7-9 to TRBJ1-1; D not resolved. The V end lost 5 bases, the J end lost 0 bases, and 13 bases lay between the germline ends. The germline V gene has CDR1 SEHNR and CDR2 FQNEAQ (reference sequence). The CDR3 covers 15 residues. Here the CDR3 DNA reads TGTGCCAGCAGCCTATGGACTCTCATGAACACTGAAGCTTTCTTT. Residues: CASSLWTLMNTEAFF.

This chain uses TRBV28 with TRBJ2-7, with 7 bases aligning to TRBD2. Germline CDR1 reads MDHEN; CDR2 reads SYDVKM. The CDR3 contains 13 residues. Germline trimming cut 7 bases from V and 0 bases from J; bases unmatched to any gene: 3. The CDR3 DNA follows: TGTGCCAGCAAAGCGGGGAGCTCCTACGAGCAGTACGTC. It encodes CASKAGSSYEQYV.

The chain has TRBV7-2 and TRBJ2-3; 11 bases are a match to TRBD2. The CDR3 is made up of 16 amino acids. CDR1 and CDR2 (germline): SGHTA, FQGNSA. V lost 4 bases and J lost 1; bases outside the gene matches: 4. The chain's CDR3 is CASSSRGLAGTDTQYF. The CDR3 DNA follows: TGTGCCAGCAGCTCTAGGGGACTAGCGGGCACAGATACGCAGTATTTT.

This clonotype was detected a few times. V and J are TRBV9 and TRBJ2-3, with D possibly matching TRBD2 (5 bases). The V end lost 0 bases, the J end lost 4 bases, and 12 bases lay between the germline ends. The CDR3 contains 15 residues. Germline assignment: CDR1 SGDLS and CDR2 YYNGEE. The CDR3 DNA reads TGTGCCAGCAGCGTAGGGTGGGAGAGGCCAGATACGCAGTATTTT. It codes for CASSVGWERPDTQYF.

This clonotype appeared a few times. The chain employs TRBV15 and TRBJ2-7, with 11 bases identical to TRBD2. CDR3 size: 14 residues. The germline V gene has CDR1 LNHNV and CDR2 YYDKDF (reference sequence). Trimming removed 5 bases from V and 2 bases from J; junction bases left unmatched: 2. CDR3 region: CATSLAGGTYEQYF. The CDR3 coding sequence is TGTGCCACCAGCCTAGCGGGGGGAACCTACGAGCAGTACTTC.

This rearrangement joins TRBV30 to TRBJ2-7; D may be TRBD2 (6 bases). V was clipped by 5 bases and J by 0 bases, with 20 bases between them. CDR1 GTSNPN and CDR2 SVGIG come from the germline V gene (reference sequence). The CDR3 is made up of 16 amino acids. Here the CDR3 DNA reads TGTGCCTGGTCTCTCACGGCGGGGTTGTCCTCCTACGAGCAGTACTTC. Translation gives CAWSLTAGLSSYEQYF. The full variable domain, in which reference TRBV30 and TRBJ2-7 provide the parts outside the CDR3, is SQTIHQWPATLVQPVGSPLSLECTVEGTSNPNLYWYRQAAGRGLQLLFYSVGIGQISSEVPQNLSASRPQDRQFILSSKKLLLSDSGFYLCAWSLTAGLSSYEQYFGPGTRLTVT.

The chain recombines TRBV7-6 with TRBJ1-6; 7 bases are shared with TRBD1. Germline CDR1 and CDR2: SGHVS and FNYEAQ. The CDR3 extends over 16 amino acids. V was clipped by 5 bases and J by 9 bases; unmatched bases: 13. The CDR3: CASSPTEGGGASPLHF. In nucleotides, the CDR3 is TGTGCCAGCAGCCCGACGGAGGGAGGGGGCGCTTCACCCCTCCACTTT.

The gene calls are TRBV5-6 and TRBJ2-7; 7 nucleotides match TRBD1. From germline, CDR1 is SGHDT and CDR2 YYEEEE. The CDR3 extends over 14 amino acids. V dropped 0 bases and J dropped 2; count of bases not matched to a gene: 2. CDR3 coding DNA: TGTGCCAGCAGCTTGGATCAGGGGGCCTACGAGCAGTACGTC. Translating it yields CASSLDQGAYEQYV.

This CDR3 reads CASSFTSGGYYASTDTQYF. As DNA, the CDR3 is TGTGCCAGCAGTTTTACTAGCGGGGGGTATTACGCTAGCACAGATACGCAGTATTTT. The chain is built from TRBV12-3 or TRBV12-4 and TRBJ2-3; 12 bases match TRBD2. V lost 3 bases and J lost 0; bases outside the gene matches: 10. This CDR3 comprises 19 residues.

The chain carries TRBV11-2 and TRBJ1-2; unclear D gene. This CDR3 spans 13 amino acids. The V gene's germline CDR1 is SGHAT and CDR2 FQNNGV. Trimming left V 5 bases short and J 3 bases short, with 10 bases between. The CDR3 DNA reads as TGTGCCAGCAGCATACGCAAACACTATGGCTACACCTTC. Translation: CASSIRKHYGYTF. Full variable domain (outside the CDR3, taken from reference TRBV11-2 and TRBJ1-2): EAGVAQSPRYKIIEKRQSVAFWCNPISGHATLYWYQQILGQGPKLLIQFQNNGVVDDSQLPKDRFSAERLKGVDSTLKIQPAKLEDSAVYLCASSIRKHYGYTFGSGTRLTVV.

V gene TRBV28 combines with J gene TRBJ2-7; 7 bases agree with TRBD1. This CDR3 spans 14 amino acids. Germline assignment: CDR1 MDHEN and CDR2 SYDVKM. Losses at the gene ends were 6 bases for V and 2 bases for J; bases not matched to a gene: 7. The CDR3 reads CASRLQGSPYEQYV. CDR3 nucleotide sequence: TGTGCCAGCAGGCTACAGGGGTCCCCCTACGAGCAGTACGTC.

Only a few counts were recorded for this clonotype. The gene calls are TRBV20-1 and TRBJ2-2; possibly TRBD2 for D (5 bases). The CDR3 is made up of 15 amino acids. V was pared by 3 bases and J by 4 bases, with 15 bases between. Germline CDR1 is DFQATT and CDR2 is SNEGSKA (reference sequence). The chain's CDR3 is CSARRVSPGTGELFF. CDR3 sequence (DNA): TGCAGTGCTAGGCGGGTCTCACCCGGCACCGGGGAGCTGTTTTTT.

This clonotype showed up many times. This chain links TRBV5-1 with TRBJ2-5; D remains unclear. The ends were cut back, 0 bases at V and 1 base at J, with 10 bases in the middle. The CDR3 runs 15 residues. Per the germline V gene, CDR1 is SGHRS and CDR2 is YFSETQ. The CDR3 loop reads CASSLAANSQETQYF. The CDR3 bases are TGCGCCAGCAGCTTGGCCGCGAATTCCCAAGAGACCCAGTACTTC. The full variable domain, in which reference TRBV5-1 and TRBJ2-5 provide the parts outside the CDR3, is KAGVTQTPRYLIKTRGQQVTLSCSPISGHRSVSWYQQTPGQGLQFLFEYFSETQRNKGNFPGRFSGRQFSNSRSEMNVSTLELGDSALYLCASSLAANSQETQYFGPGTRLLVL.

A single count supports this clonotype. Just one base apart from a much larger clone, this may be a read error. The chain is built from TRBV27 and TRBJ1-5, with D possibly being TRBD1 (5 bases). This CDR3 contains 12 residues. CDR1 is MNHEY, CDR2 SMNVEV, per germline (reference sequence). The CDR3 is CSSQGVGQPQHF. The CDR3 DNA reads as TGTTCCAGTCAGGGAGTAGGGCAGCCCCAGCATTTT.

This clonotype was detected ten times or more. V is TRBV4-2 and J is TRBJ1-1; D is unresolved. Germline assignment: CDR1 LGHNA and CDR2 YNFKEQ. V was clipped by 4 bases and J by 3 bases, with 9 bases between them. The CDR3 consists of 13 residues. CDR3 DNA sequence: TGTGCCAGCAGCCCTGGGTTTGACACTGAAGCTTTCTTT. Translated: CASSPGFDTEAFF.

The rearrangement uses TRBV20-1 and TRBJ2-3; 9 nucleotides line up with TRBD2. CDR3 length: 16 residues. CDR1 and CDR2 from the germline V gene are DFQATT and SNEGSKA (reference sequence). The J segment lost 4 bases and the V segment lost 2 bases, leaving 10 bases of the junction unmatched. This CDR3 is CSARRVRREGADTQYF. The CDR3 DNA is TGCAGTGCTAGAAGAGTTAGGCGGGAGGGGGCAGATACGCAGTATTTT.

The chain couples TRBV5-6 to TRBJ2-1; the D is unclear. The CDR3 length is 15 residues. Germline V gene data show CDR1 as SGHDT and CDR2 as YYEEEE. V lost 0 bases and J lost 7, with 14 bases in between. CDR3 in amino acids: CASSLVRASLNEQFF. The CDR3 DNA reads as TGTGCCAGCAGCTTGGTCCGAGCATCGTTGAATGAGCAGTTCTTC.

The gene calls are TRBV7-3 and TRBJ2-7, with a tentative D call TRBD1 (6 bases). The germline gives CDR1 SGHTA, CDR2 FQGTGA. The V end was cut by 3 bases, the J end by 6 bases, with 18 bases between. The CDR3 runs 15 residues. The DNA of the CDR3 is TGTGCCAGCAGCTTGACCCGGGACACCCCTCGCGAGCAGTACTTC. Translating gives CASSLTRDTPREQYF.

This clonotype has just one count. The rearrangement uses TRBV6-5 and TRBJ2-7; D is ambiguous. Germline V gene sequence: CDR1 MNHEY, CDR2 SVGAGI. Trimming cost V 4 bases and J 7 bases, with 17 bases left between them. The CDR3 is 14 residues long. CDR3 amino acids: CASSFQSRPREQYF. The CDR3 region has the DNA TGTGCCAGCAGTTTCCAGAGCCGGCCGCGGGAGCAGTACTTC.

V usage is TRBV27 and J usage is TRBJ1-2, with TRBD1 matching 10 bases. The V gene end was trimmed by 10 bases and the J gene end by 4 bases; junction bases not matched to a gene: 3. The CDR3 is made up of 12 amino acids. Per germline, CDR1 MNHEY and CDR2 SMNVEV (reference sequence). CDR3 amino acids: CAIRTGGYGYTF. The DNA of the CDR3 is TGTGCCATCCGGACAGGGGGCTATGGCTACACCTTC.

The V and J genes are TRBV7-2 and TRBJ1-2, with D maybe TRBD1 (6 bases). Deletions cut 5 bases from V and 8 bases from J, with 15 bases between. The CDR3 totals 13 residues. Germline V gene sequence: CDR1 SGHTA, CDR2 FQGNSA. The CDR3 coding sequence is TGTGCCAGCAGCCAGCAGGCAGGGGAAGGCTACACCTTC. Its protein is CASSQQAGEGYTF.

This clonotype was seen a handful of times. This rearrangement joins TRBV29-1 to TRBJ2-7; the D call may be TRBD1 or TRBD2 (5 bases each). CDR1 and CDR2 (germline): SQVTM, ANQGSEA. The CDR3 runs 14 residues. V lost 3 bases and J 4 bases, leaving 16 bases between the germline ends. CDR3 amino acids: CSVEGTDLGYEQYF. DNA of the CDR3: TGCAGCGTTGAGGGGACGGATTTGGGATACGAGCAGTACTTC.

This chain connects TRBV9 to TRBJ2-2; D may correspond to TRBD1 or TRBD2 (5 bases each). V lost 0 bases and J 9 bases, leaving 15 bases between the germline ends. The CDR3 extends over 15 amino acids. CDR1 SGDLS and CDR2 YYNGEE come from the germline V gene. The CDR3 DNA reads TGTGCCAGCAGCGTAGTCCCCGGGACCTCCAGGGAGCTGTTTTTT. Amino acid sequence: CASSVVPGTSRELFF.

V gene TRBV7-8 combines with J gene TRBJ2-1; the D gene is possibly TRBD2 (6 bases). Germline-derived CDR1 and CDR2 are SGHVS and FQNEAQ. Trimming cost V 1 base and J 10 bases, with 20 bases left between them. This CDR3 is 16 amino acids long. The DNA for the CDR3 is TGTGCCAGCAGCTTAGGGGGGAAGCTAGCGTTGGGCGAGCAGTTCTTC. As protein: CASSLGGKLALGEQFF.

V usage is TRBV12-3 or TRBV12-4 and J usage is TRBJ2-4, with D unclear. This CDR3 is 17 amino acids long. Trimming stripped 6 bases from V and 1 base from J, with 19 bases between. This CDR3 reads CASSSLAIRSAKNIQYF. CDR3 coding DNA: TGTGCCAGCAGCTCGCTGGCGATTAGATCGGCCAAAAACATTCAGTACTTC.

The chain links TRBV5-1 to TRBJ1-6, with D perhaps matching TRBD1 (5 bases). Germline V gives CDR1 SGHRS, CDR2 YFSETQ. Trimming pared 5 bases from V and 9 bases from J, leaving 24 bases between. The CDR3 contains 17 residues. CDR3 in DNA: TGCGCCAGCAGTTCCGGGACGACTTCCATCGGGGCTTCACCCCTCCACTTT. Translation gives CASSSGTTSIGASPLHF.

There are a few counts of this clonotype. V usage is TRBV12-3 or TRBV12-4 and J usage is TRBJ1-4; D remains unclear. V lost 1 base, J lost 7 bases, and 1 base lay in between. This CDR3 spans 11 amino acids. Written as DNA, the CDR3 is TGTGCCAGCAGTTTAGGTGAAAAACTGTTTTTT. It codes for CASSLGEKLFF.

This clonotype was recorded a few times. The chain links TRBV14 to TRBJ1-1; tentatively, D is TRBD1 (6 bases). This CDR3 has 12 amino acids. Deletions cut 8 bases from V and 4 bases from J, with 11 bases between. Germline V gene lookup returns CDR1 SGHDN and CDR2 FVKESK. In nucleotides, the CDR3 is TGTGCCAGCGCCTGGGGGGCCACTGAAGCTTTCTTT. Residues: CASAWGATEAFF.

The V call is TRBV12-3 or TRBV12-4, the J call TRBJ2-2; the match to TRBD2 covers 7 bases. Trimming cost V 2 bases and J 2 bases; bases outside gene matches: 2. The CDR3 loop spans 15 amino acids. CDR3 bases: TGTGCCAGCAGTTTAAGGGACTATAACACCGGGGAGCTGTTTTTT. Translated, it gives CASSLRDYNTGELFF.

This clonotype appeared a few times. This chain connects TRBV6-5 to TRBJ2-4; D gene unclear. The V end was cut by 6 bases, the J end by 0 bases, with 6 bases between. The CDR3 sequence is 13 residues long. The germline V gene encodes CDR1 MNHEY and CDR2 SVGAGI. The CDR3 region is CASREQAKNIQYF. The CDR3 DNA follows: TGTGCCAGCAGGGAACAAGCCAAAAACATTCAGTACTTC.

This clonotype appeared a few times. V and J are TRBV5-1 and TRBJ2-2; unclear D gene. V was clipped by 4 bases and J by 1 base, with 14 bases between them. Germline V gives CDR1 SGHRS, CDR2 YFSETQ. The length of the CDR3 is 16 residues. CDR3 bases: TGCGCCAGCAGCCTCCCCGGGTTTAAGAACACCGGGGAGCTGTTTTTT. Protein: CASSLPGFKNTGELFF.

The rearrangement joins TRBV20-1 to TRBJ2-2; the match to TRBD1 covers 11 bases. Germline V gene data show CDR1 as DFQATT and CDR2 as SNEGSKA (reference sequence). This CDR3 comprises 15 residues. The CDR3 here is CSSRTGGGNTGELFF. CDR3 bases: TGCAGCAGCAGGACAGGGGGCGGGAACACCGGGGAGCTGTTTTTT.